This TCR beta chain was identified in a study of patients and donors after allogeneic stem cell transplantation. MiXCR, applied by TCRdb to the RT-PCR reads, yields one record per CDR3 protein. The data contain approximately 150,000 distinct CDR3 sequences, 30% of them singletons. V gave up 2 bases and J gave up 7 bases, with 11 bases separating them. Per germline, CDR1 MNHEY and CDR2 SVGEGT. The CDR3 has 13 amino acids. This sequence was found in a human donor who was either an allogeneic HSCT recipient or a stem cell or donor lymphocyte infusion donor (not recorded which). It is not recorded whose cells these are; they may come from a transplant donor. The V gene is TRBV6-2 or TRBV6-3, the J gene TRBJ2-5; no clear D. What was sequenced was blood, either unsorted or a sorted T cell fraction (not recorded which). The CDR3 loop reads CASSYAAWGTQYF. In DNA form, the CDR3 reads TGTGCCAGCAGTTACGCAGCATGGGGGACCCAGTACTTC.